A single sample gave rise to the 15 T cell receptor beta chains below, sequenced in a study of cytomegalovirus exposure and HLA in healthy donors. Profiled with immunoSEQ multiplex PCR; TCRdb holds only in-frame clones, not every one. Here the sample spans about 250,000 clones, about 90% being singletons. The sequencing input was PBMCs. The receptors originated from a man aged 18-30 years in good health and CMV-seropositive.

The chain recombines TRBV4-1 with TRBJ1-1; 7 bases map to TRBD1. Germline CDR1 MGHRA, CDR2 YSYEKL. The trim removed 6 bases at V and 0 bases at J, leaving 10 bases unmatched. The CDR3 totals 16 residues. CDR3 loop: CASRPVKGQMNTEAFF. CDR3 in DNA: TGCGCCAGCAGACCAGTGAAGGGACAGATGAACACTGAAGCTTTCTTT.

J is TRBJ2-7 and V is TRBV29-1, with D possibly being TRBD1 (5 bases). V shed 2 bases and J shed 0 bases, with 8 bases lying between them. Germline V gene data show CDR1 as SQVTM and CDR2 as ANQGSEA. CDR3 size: 13 residues. The CDR3 protein is CSVELGPSYEQYF. The CDR3, as DNA: TGCAGCGTTGAACTGGGGCCCTCCTACGAGCAGTACTTC.

This rearrangement joins TRBV7-2 to TRBJ1-3; the D gene is possibly TRBD1 (5 bases). V dropped 5 bases and J dropped 4 bases, with 9 bases sitting between them. This CDR3 has 13 amino acids. CDR1 and CDR2 from the germline V gene are SGHTA and FQGNSA. CDR3 amino acids: CASSLNRGNTIYF. The CDR3 DNA follows: TGTGCCAGCAGCCTTAACAGGGGAAACACCATATATTTT. The full variable domain, in which reference TRBV7-2 and TRBJ1-3 provide the parts outside the CDR3, is GAGVSQSPSNKVTEKGKDVELRCDPISGHTALYWYRQSLGQGLEFLIYFQGNSAPDKSGLPSDRFSAERTGGSVSTLTIQRTQQEDSAVYLCASSLNRGNTIYFGEGSWLTVV.

This clone was counted a single time. This chain joins TRBV30 and TRBJ2-3; D gene uncertain. Trimming stripped 0 bases from V and 10 bases from J, with 11 bases between. Looked up from germline, CDR1 is GTSNPN and CDR2 is SVGIG (reference sequence). The CDR3 length is 12 residues. This CDR3 reads CAWSVPGRPQYF. Here the CDR3 DNA reads TGTGCCTGGAGTGTACCCGGGCGACCGCAGTATTTT.

This chain uses TRBV27 with TRBJ1-4; D is unclear. The V gene lost 4 bases and the J gene lost 8 bases, with 20 bases spanning the gap. Germline CDR1 MNHEY, CDR2 SMNVEV (reference sequence). This CDR3 is 16 amino acids long. The DNA for the CDR3 is TGTGCCAGCAGTTCGGCCCCCGGGAGGGTGAGGGAAAAACTGTTTTTT. This gives the protein CASSSAPGRVREKLFF.

This clone was seen a handful of times. J is TRBJ2-7 and V is TRBV7-9, with 7 nucleotides matching TRBD2. Germline lookup yields CDR1 SEHNR and CDR2 FQNEAQ (reference sequence). This CDR3 region has 15 residues. After removal of 4 bases from V and 4 bases from J, the junction contained 10 bases not matched to a gene. The CDR3 bases are TGTGCCAGCAGCTCTCGGGGAGGGGAGCTTTACGAGCAGTACTTC. Its translation: CASSSRGGELYEQYF.

The chain joins TRBV2 to TRBJ1-1, with D unclear. The CDR3 runs to 16 residues. Per the germline V gene, CDR1 is SNHLY and CDR2 is FYNNEI. Trimming pared 3 bases from V and 0 bases from J, leaving 14 bases between. CDR3: CASSEGSLGVNTEAFF. Written as DNA, the CDR3 is TGTGCCAGCAGTGAGGGCTCCCTTGGGGTGAACACTGAAGCTTTCTTT.

The V and J genes are TRBV5-6 and TRBJ1-1, with unresolved D. The CDR3 length is 15 residues. Germline loops: CDR1 SGHDT, CDR2 YYEEEE. V dropped 4 bases and J dropped 3 bases, with 16 bases sitting between them. The chain's CDR3 is CASSPTTSKDTEAFF. In DNA, the CDR3 is TGTGCCAGCAGCCCGACGACCAGCAAGGACACTGAAGCTTTCTTT.

This clone was recorded a few times. The gene calls are TRBV2 and TRBJ2-7, with D maybe TRBD1 (6 bases). The CDR3 contains 12 residues. Germline CDR1 and CDR2: SNHLY and FYNNEI. Trimming removed 4 bases from V and 2 bases from J, with 6 bases in between. The CDR3, as DNA: TGTGCCAGCAGTGGGACAGCCTACGAGCAGTACTTC. It codes for CASSGTAYEQYF.

V and J are TRBV7-8 and TRBJ2-5, with TRBD2 identical over 7 bases. The germline CDR1 and CDR2 sequences are SGHVS and FQNEAQ. J was trimmed by 10 bases and V by 2 bases; bases with no gene match: 4. The CDR3 is 12 residues long. Here the CDR3 DNA reads TGTGCCAGCAGCTTACCCCTAGCGGACCAGTACTTC. This translates into CASSLPLADQYF.

This chain links TRBV11-2 with TRBJ1-2; D not certain. The V and J ends lost 4 bases and 8 bases respectively, with 14 bases between them. Germline V CDR1 and CDR2: SGHAT, FQNNGV. This CDR3 has 13 residues. For the CDR3, the DNA is TGTGCCAGCAGCTCCCTGACGAGGGCCGGCTACACCTTC. Translation: CASSSLTRAGYTF. Full variable domain (rest looked up from reference TRBV11-2 and TRBJ1-2): EAGVAQSPRYKIIEKRQSVAFWCNPISGHATLYWYQQILGQGPKLLIQFQNNGVVDDSQLPKDRFSAERLKGVDSTLKIQPAKLEDSAVYLCASSSLTRAGYTFGSGTRLTVV.

The chain recombines TRBV7-2 with TRBJ2-7, with 16 bases that match TRBD2. The CDR3 loop spans 16 amino acids. Germline values: CDR1 SGHTA, CDR2 FQGNSA. The V and J ends lost 2 bases and 12 bases, in that order; junction bases with no gene match: 10. Here the CDR3 reads CASSLTTGLAGGPGYF. CDR3 coding DNA: TGTGCCAGCAGCTTAACCACGGGACTAGCGGGAGGGCCGGGGTACTTC.

The chain carries TRBV6-6 and TRBJ1-2; no reliable D call. Germline CDR1 is MNHNY and CDR2 is SVGAGI (reference sequence). The CDR3 loop spans 14 amino acids. Trimming left V 6 bases short and J 1 base short, with 12 bases between. The CDR3 DNA sequence: TGTGCCAGCAGCCCGGGAGTCAATAACTATGGCTACACCTTC. Protein: CASSPGVNNYGYTF.

This chain connects TRBV7-6 to TRBJ2-3; D remains unclear. The CDR3 covers 14 residues. Germline-derived CDR1 and CDR2 are SGHVS and FNYEAQ. Trimming took 2 bases from V and 2 from J, leaving 8 bases between them. DNA for the CDR3: TGTGCCAGCAGCTTATTCGGCGTCACAGATACGCAGTATTTT. The encoded protein is CASSLFGVTDTQYF.

This chain connects TRBV11-2 to TRBJ2-1, with 12 bases identical to TRBD2. The V and J ends lost 8 bases and 7 bases, in that order; junction bases with no gene match: 9. CDR1 and CDR2 (germline): SGHAT, FQNNGV. The CDR3 runs to 15 residues. CDR3 loop: CASCPRTSGTNEQFF. For the CDR3, the DNA is TGTGCCAGCTGCCCCCGGACTAGCGGGACGAATGAGCAGTTCTTC. Using reference TRBV11-2 and TRBJ2-1 for the parts outside the CDR3, the full variable domain is EAGVAQSPRYKIIEKRQSVAFWCNPISGHATLYWYQQILGQGPKLLIQFQNNGVVDDSQLPKDRFSAERLKGVDSTLKIQPAKLEDSAVYLCASCPRTSGTNEQFFGPGTRLTVL.